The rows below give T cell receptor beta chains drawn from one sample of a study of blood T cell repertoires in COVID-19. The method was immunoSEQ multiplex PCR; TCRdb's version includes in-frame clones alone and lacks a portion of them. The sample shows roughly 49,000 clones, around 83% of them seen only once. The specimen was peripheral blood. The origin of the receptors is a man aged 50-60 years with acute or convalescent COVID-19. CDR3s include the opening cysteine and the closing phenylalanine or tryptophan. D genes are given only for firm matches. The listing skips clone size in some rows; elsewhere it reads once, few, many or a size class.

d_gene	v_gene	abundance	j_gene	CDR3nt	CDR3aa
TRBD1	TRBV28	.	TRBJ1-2	TGTGCCAGCAGTCGGCGGTGGTATACACAGGGGGCAGGATATGGCTACACCTTC	CASSRRWYTQGAGYGYTF
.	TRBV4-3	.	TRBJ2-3	TGCGCCAGCAGCCCCCATCGTGGGCAGATACTCACAGATACGCAGTATTTT	CASSPHRGQILTDTQYF
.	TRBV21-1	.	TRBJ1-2	TGTGCCAGCAGCAAAGCAGGCAGGGGGTGTTCACACTATGGCTACACCTTC	CASSKAGRGCSHYGYTF
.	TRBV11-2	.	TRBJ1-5	TGTGCCAGCAGCTTAGGTCAGGATCAGCCCCAGCATTTT	CASSLGQDQPQHF
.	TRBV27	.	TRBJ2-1	TGTGCCAGCAGTAGGGGGAGGGGCTCCTACAATGAGCAGTTCTTC	CASSRGRGSYNEQFF
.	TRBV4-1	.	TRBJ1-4	TGCGCCAGCAGCCAAGAGGGGAGGGGAAAACTGTTTTTT	CASSQEGRGKLFF
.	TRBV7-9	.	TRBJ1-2	TGTGCCAGCAGCTTAGACGGACACGCATACTATGGCTACACCTTC	CASSLDGHAYYGYTF
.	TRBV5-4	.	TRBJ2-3	TGTGCCAGCAGCTTGGGACTTTTTAGCACAGATACGCAGTATTTT	CASSLGLFSTDTQYF
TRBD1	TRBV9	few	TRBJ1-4	TGTGCCAGCAGCTCTTATTCCGGGACAGATGAAAAACTGTTTTTT	CASSSYSGTDEKLFF
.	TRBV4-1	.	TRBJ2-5	TGCGCCAGCAGCCAAGATTTTTCGCTCGGGACCCAGTACTTC	CASSQDFSLGTQYF
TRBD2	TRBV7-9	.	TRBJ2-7	TGTGCCAGCAGCCCGATGGGAGCGGGGGGGCCTACCTACGAGCAGTACTTC	CASSPMGAGGPTYEQYF
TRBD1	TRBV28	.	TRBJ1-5	TGTGCCATTGGGACAGGGAATCAGCCCCAGCATTTT	CAIGTGNQPQHF
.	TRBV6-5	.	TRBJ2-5	TGTGCCAGCAGCCAAGGTGGGAGAGGAGAGACCCAGTACTTC	CASSQGGRGETQYF
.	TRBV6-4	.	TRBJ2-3	TGTGCCAGCAGACGGCCAGGAGGGCGGAAAGAAACAAGCACAGATACGCAGTATTTT	CASRRPGGRKETSTDTQYF
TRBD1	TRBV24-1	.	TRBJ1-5	TGTGCCACCAGCAATCCGGGACAGGGGAGTAGCAATCAGCCCCAGCATTTT	CATSNPGQGSSNQPQHF
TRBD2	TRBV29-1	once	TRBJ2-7	TGCAGCGCATGGGGGCTAGCGGGGGGTACGTCCTACGAGCAGTACTTC	CSAWGLAGGTSYEQYF
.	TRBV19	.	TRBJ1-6	TGTGCCAGTAGTACAAAAAGCGGGCAGGATAATTCACCCCTCCACTTT	CASSTKSGQDNSPLHF
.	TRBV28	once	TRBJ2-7	TGTGCCAGCATCTCAGGCAACTACGAGCAGTACTTC	CASISGNYEQYF
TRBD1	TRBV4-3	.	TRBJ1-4	TGCGCCAGCAGTCATAATACCGGGACAGGAGGTGAAAAACTGTTTTTT	CASSHNTGTGGEKLFF
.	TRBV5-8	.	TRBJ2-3	TGTGCCAGCAGCTTGTCAGGGGGGAACACAGATACGCAGTATTTT	CASSLSGGNTDTQYF
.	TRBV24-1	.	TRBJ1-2	TGTGCCACCAGTGAAGACAGGTCTGGCTACACCTTC	CATSEDRSGYTF
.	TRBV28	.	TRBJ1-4	TGTGCCAGCAGTTTCGTCAGGTCTAAGGAAAAACTGTTTTTT	CASSFVRSKEKLFF
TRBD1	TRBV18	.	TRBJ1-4	TGTGCCAGCTCACGGGGAGGACAGGGGGAAAAACTGTTTTTT	CASSRGGQGEKLFF
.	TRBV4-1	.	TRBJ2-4	TGCGCCAGCAGCCCGCGGGCTGTTGTTGCCAAAAACATTCAGTACTTC	CASSPRAVVAKNIQYF
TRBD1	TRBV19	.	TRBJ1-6	TGTGCCAGTAGACCCGACAGGGGTGGGTCACCCCTCCACTTT	CASRPDRGGSPLHF
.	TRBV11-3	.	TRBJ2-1	TGTGCCAGCAGCTTAGAGCCCCGTCTAAGGCAGTTCTTC	CASSLEPRLRQFF